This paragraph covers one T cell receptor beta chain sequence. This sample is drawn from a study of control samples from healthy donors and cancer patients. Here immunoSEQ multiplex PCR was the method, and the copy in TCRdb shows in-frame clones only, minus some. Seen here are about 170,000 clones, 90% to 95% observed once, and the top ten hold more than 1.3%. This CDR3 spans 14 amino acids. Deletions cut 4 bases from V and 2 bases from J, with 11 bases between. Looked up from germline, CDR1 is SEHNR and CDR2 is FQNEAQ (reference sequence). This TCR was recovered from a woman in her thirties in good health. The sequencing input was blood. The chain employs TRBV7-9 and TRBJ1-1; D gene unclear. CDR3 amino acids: CASSYTRGNTEAFF. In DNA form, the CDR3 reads TGTGCCAGCAGCTACACCCGGGGAAACACTGAAGCTTTCTTT.